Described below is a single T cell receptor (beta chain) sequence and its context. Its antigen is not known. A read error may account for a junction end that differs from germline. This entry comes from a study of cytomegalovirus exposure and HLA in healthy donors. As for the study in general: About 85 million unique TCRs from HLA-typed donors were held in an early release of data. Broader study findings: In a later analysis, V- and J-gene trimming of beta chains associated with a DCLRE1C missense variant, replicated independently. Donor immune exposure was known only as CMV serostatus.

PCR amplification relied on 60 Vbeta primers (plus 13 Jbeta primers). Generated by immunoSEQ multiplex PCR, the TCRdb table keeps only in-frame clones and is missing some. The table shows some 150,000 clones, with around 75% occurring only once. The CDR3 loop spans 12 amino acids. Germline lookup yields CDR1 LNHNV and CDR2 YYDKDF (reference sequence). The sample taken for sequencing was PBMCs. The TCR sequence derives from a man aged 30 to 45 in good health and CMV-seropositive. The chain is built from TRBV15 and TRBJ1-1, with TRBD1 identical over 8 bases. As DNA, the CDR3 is TGTGCCACCAGCAGAGATCAGGGGGCGTTCGCCTTT. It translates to CATSRDQGAFAF. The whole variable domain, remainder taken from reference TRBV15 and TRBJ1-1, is DAMVIQNPRYQVTQFGKPVTLSCSQTLNHNVMYWYQQKSSQAPKLLFHYYDKDFNNEADTPDNFQSRRPNTSFCFLDIRSPGLGDTAMYLCATSRDQGAFAFGQGTRLTVV.